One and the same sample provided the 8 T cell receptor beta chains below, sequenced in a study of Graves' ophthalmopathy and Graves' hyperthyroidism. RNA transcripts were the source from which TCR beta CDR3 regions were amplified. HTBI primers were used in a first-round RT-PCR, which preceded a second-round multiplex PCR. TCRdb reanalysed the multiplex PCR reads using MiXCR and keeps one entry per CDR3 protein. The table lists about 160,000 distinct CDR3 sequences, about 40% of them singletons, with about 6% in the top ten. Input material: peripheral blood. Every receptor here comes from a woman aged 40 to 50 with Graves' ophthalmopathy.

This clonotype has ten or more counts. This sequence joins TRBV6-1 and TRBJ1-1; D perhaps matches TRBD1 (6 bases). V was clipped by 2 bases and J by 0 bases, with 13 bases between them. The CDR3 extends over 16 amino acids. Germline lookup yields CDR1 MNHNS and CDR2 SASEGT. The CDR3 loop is CASSEPDSLMNTEAFF. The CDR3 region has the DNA TGTGCCAGCAGTGAACCGGACAGCCTAATGAACACTGAAGCTTTCTTT.

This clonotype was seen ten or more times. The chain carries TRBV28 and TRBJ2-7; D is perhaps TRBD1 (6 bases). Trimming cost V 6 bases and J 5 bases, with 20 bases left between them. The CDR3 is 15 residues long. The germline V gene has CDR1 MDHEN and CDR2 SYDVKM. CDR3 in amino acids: CASRLRDIFYHEQYF. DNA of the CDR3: TGTGCCAGCAGGCTAAGGGACATTTTTTACCACGAGCAGTACTTC.

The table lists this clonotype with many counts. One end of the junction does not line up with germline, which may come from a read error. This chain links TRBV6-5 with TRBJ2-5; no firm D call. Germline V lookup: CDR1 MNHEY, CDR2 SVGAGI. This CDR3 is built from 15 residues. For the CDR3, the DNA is TGTGCCAGCAGTTACTCGCGTTCCCCTCAAGCGACCCAGTACTTC. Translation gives CASSYSRSPQATQYF.

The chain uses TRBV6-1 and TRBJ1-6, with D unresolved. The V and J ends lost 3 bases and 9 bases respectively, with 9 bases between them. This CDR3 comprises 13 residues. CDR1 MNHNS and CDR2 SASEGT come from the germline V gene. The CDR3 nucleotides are TGTGCCAGCAGTGAGAGTGGACGTTCACCCCTCCACTTT. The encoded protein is CASSESGRSPLHF.

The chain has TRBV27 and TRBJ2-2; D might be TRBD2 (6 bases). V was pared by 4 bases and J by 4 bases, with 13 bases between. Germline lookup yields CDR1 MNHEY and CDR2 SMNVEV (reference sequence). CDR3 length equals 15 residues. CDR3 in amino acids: CASSSLLAFTGELFF. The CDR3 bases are TGTGCCAGCAGTTCCCTACTAGCCTTCACCGGGGAGCTGTTTTTT.

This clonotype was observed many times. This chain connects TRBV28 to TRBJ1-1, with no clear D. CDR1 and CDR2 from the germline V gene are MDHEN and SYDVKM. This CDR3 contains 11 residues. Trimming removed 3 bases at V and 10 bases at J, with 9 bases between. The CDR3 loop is CASSLTERAFF. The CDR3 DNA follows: TGTGCCAGCAGTTTGACCGAGCGAGCTTTCTTT. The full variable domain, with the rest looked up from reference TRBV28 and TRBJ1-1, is DVKVTQSSRYLVKRTGEKVFLECVQDMDHENMFWYRQDPGLGLRLIYFSYDVKMKEKGDIPEGYSVSREKKERFSLILESASTNQTSMYLCASSLTERAFFGQGTRLTVV.

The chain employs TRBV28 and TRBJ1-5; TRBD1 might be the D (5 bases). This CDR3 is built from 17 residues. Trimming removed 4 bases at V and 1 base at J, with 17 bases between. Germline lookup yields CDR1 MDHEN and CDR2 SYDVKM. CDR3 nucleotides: TGTGCCAGCAGTTCCAGGGCCCCGGCGGAAAGCAATCAGCCCCAGCATTTT. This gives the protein CASSSRAPAESNQPQHF.

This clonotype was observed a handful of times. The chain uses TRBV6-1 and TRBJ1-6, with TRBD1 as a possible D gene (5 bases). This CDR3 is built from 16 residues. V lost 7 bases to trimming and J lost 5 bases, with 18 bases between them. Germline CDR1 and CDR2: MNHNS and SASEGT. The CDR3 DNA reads TGTGCCAGCATGTCGGGTAGGGGCAGGAATAATTCACCCCTCCACTTT. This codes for CASMSGRGRNNSPLHF.